These T cell receptor beta chains were read from a single sample in a study of early T cells in non-severe SARS-CoV-2 infection. TCRdb independently ran MiXCR on the 5' RACE reads; one entry per CDR3 protein. The table lists tens of thousands of distinct CDR3 sequences, 6.1% of them singletons, with under 15% in the top ten. Sequencing was done on a sample of whole blood. These receptors all stem from an adult who was a healthcare worker with PCR-confirmed SARS-CoV-2 infection or an uninfected control (not recorded which). CDR3s include the opening cysteine and the closing phenylalanine or tryptophan. Clone size is shown for a subset of rows, as once, few, many or a class of expanded clone.

j_gene: TRBJ1-2
v_gene: TRBV15
abundance: many
CDR3aa: CATSRDRDLYGYTF

j_gene: TRBJ2-7
v_gene: TRBV15
abundance: NA
CDR3aa: CATSTNIGYEQYF

j_gene: TRBJ2-1
v_gene: TRBV6-5
abundance: many
CDR3aa: CASSYSGAKYNEQFF

j_gene: TRBJ1-1
v_gene: TRBV7-3
abundance: NA
CDR3aa: CASSLRRCTEAFF

j_gene: TRBJ2-2
v_gene: TRBV7-9
abundance: many
CDR3aa: CASSIHTGELFF

j_gene: TRBJ1-6
v_gene: TRBV18
abundance: many
CDR3aa: CASSPGTSYNSPLHF

j_gene: TRBJ2-1
v_gene: TRBV9
abundance: medium-sized
CDR3aa: CASSVDSGGTGNEQFF

j_gene: TRBJ2-1
v_gene: TRBV6-5
abundance: many
CDR3aa: CASSDPGHDVVFF

j_gene: TRBJ2-7
v_gene: TRBV10-3
abundance: many
CDR3aa: CAISESINEQYF

j_gene: TRBJ2-6
v_gene: TRBV6-1
abundance: many
CDR3aa: CASSGTSGSGANVLTF

j_gene: TRBJ1-2
v_gene: TRBV28
abundance: many
CDR3aa: CASSSRQHHYGYTF

j_gene: TRBJ2-7
v_gene: TRBV6-6
abundance: NA
CDR3aa: CASSPTETYEQYF

j_gene: TRBJ2-1
v_gene: TRBV7-2
abundance: many
CDR3aa: CASSLDRGRNEQFF

j_gene: TRBJ2-2
v_gene: TRBV19
abundance: NA
CDR3aa: CASSMSQQATTGELFF

j_gene: TRBJ2-2
v_gene: TRBV6-1
abundance: many
CDR3aa: CAGRMNTGELFF

j_gene: TRBJ1-5
v_gene: TRBV5-1
abundance: many
CDR3aa: CASSLDPAGPQHF

j_gene: TRBJ1-1
v_gene: TRBV12-3/TRBV12-4
abundance: many
CDR3aa: CASSLVAGSTEAFF

j_gene: TRBJ1-3
v_gene: TRBV7-6
abundance: NA
CDR3aa: CASSSGSGNTIYF

j_gene: TRBJ2-5
v_gene: TRBV5-1
abundance: many
CDR3aa: CASSSTGLQQETQYF

j_gene: TRBJ1-2
v_gene: TRBV6-1
abundance: NA
CDR3aa: CASTGIGDIKATNYGYTF